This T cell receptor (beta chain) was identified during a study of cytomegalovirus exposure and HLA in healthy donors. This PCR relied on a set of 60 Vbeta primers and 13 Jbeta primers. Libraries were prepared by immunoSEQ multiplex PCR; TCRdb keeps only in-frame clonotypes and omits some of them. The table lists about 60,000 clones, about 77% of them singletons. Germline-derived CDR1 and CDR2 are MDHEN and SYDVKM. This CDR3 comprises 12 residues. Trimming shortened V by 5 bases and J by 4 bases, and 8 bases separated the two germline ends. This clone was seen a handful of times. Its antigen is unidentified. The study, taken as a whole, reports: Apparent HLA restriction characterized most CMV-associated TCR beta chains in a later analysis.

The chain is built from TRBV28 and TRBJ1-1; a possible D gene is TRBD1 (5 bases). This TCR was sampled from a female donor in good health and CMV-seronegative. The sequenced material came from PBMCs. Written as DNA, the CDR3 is TGTGCCAGCAGTGGCAGGGTCACTGAAGCTTTCTTT. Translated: CASSGRVTEAFF.